The source of this T cell receptor beta chain is a study of post-analysis software for immune sequencing data. TCR beta libraries were prepared from cDNA with unique molecular identifiers. TCRdb fed the PCR reads into MiXCR, producing one record per CDR3 protein. The sample yields hundreds of thousands of distinct CDR3 sequences, roughly 29% seen once. Whole-study findings and limits: Patients showed TRBV5-6, TRBV5-1 and TRBV20-1 among five TRBV segments more frequent than in controls. Batch-mates among the samples co-clustered strongly by F measure.

Germline CDR1 is SGDLS and CDR2 is YYNGEE. The CDR3 spans 14 residues. V was cut by 4 bases and J by 4 bases, with 14 bases left in between. Only a few counts were recorded for this clonotype. Antigen: not known. This clonotype originated in a girl between 10 and 17 years old with multiple sclerosis. Sequenced material: blood. The rearrangement links TRBV9 to TRBJ1-2; D possibly corresponds to TRBD1 (6 bases). The chain's CDR3 is CASSPRTATYGYTF. CDR3 coding DNA: TGTGCCAGCAGCCCTCGGACAGCCACCTATGGCTACACCTTC.